Sequencing of this TCR beta chain was carried out in a study of immune evolution from preneoplasia to lung adenocarcinoma. This clone rates as large. Sequencing was performed with immunoSEQ multiplex PCR; in TCRdb, only in-frame clones are kept and a portion is missing. The sample has around 3,600 clones, roughly four fifths seen once. Germline lookup yields CDR1 MNHEY and CDR2 SMNVEV (reference sequence). The CDR3 is 14 residues long. The germline V and J ends were trimmed by 5 bases and 0 bases, with 11 bases remaining between them. V is TRBV27 and J is TRBJ2-7; no clear D. The receptor was isolated from a person aged 65 to 85 with lung adenocarcinoma. The specimen was FFPE minimally invasive lung adenocarcinoma tissue. The CDR3 DNA sequence: TGTGCCAGCAGTCAGTCACAAACCTCCTACGAGCAGTACTTC. It translates to CASSQSQTSYEQYF.